This T cell receptor beta chain was sequenced in a study of control samples from healthy donors and cancer patients. Clones were sequenced by immunoSEQ multiplex PCR, and TCRdb holds only the in-frame ones, with some missing. This table holds 20,000 to 30,000 clones, over 75% found once. This TCR was recovered from an older woman with head and neck cancer. The sequencing sample was made of PBMCs.

CDR3 in amino acids: CASSLPGSYNEQFF. The CDR3 bases are TGCGCCAGCAGCTTACCGGGCTCCTACAATGAGCAGTTCTTC. This chain connects TRBV5-1 to TRBJ2-1, with D unclear. The CDR3 spans 14 residues. V was shortened by 2 bases and J by 0 bases, with 6 bases between the two germline ends. Germline assignment: CDR1 SGHRS and CDR2 YFSETQ.